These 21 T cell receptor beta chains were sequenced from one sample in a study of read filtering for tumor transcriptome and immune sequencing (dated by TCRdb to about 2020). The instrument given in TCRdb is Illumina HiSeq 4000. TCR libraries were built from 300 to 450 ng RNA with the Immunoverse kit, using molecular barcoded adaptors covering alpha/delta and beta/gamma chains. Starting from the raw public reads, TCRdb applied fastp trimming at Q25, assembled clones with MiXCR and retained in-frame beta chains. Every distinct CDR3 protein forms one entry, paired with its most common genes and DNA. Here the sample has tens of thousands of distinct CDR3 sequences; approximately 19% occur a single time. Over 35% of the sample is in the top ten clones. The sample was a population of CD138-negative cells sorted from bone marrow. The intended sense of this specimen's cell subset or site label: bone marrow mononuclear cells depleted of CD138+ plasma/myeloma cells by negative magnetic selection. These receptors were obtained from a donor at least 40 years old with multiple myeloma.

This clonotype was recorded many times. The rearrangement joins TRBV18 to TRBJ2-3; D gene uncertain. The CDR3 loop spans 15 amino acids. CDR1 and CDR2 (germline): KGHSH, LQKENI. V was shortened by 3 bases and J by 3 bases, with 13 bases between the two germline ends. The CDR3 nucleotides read TGTGCCAGCTCACCGACGGTAGTAGGGACAGATACGCAGTATTTT. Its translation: CASSPTVVGTDTQYF.

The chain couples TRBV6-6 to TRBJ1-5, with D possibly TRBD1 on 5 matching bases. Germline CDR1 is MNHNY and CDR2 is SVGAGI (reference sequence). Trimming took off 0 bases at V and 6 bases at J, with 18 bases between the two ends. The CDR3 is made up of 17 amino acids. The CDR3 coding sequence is TGTGCCAGCAGTTACTCCTGGTTAGATAGGGGTGCTCAGCCCCAGCATTTT. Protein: CASSYSWLDRGAQPQHF.

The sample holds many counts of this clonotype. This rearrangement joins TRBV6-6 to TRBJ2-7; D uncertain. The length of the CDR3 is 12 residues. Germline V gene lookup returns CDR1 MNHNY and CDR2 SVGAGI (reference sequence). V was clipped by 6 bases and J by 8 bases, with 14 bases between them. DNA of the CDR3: TGTGCCAGCAGGCCGGAAGGAGCCCAGCAGTACTTC. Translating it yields CASRPEGAQQYF.

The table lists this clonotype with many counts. The CDR3 protein is CASNKGPGGNQPQHF. CDR3 coding DNA: TGTGCCAGCAATAAGGGTCCAGGGGGCAATCAGCCCCAGCATTTT. The J gene is TRBJ1-5, the V gene TRBV6-1; weak D call: TRBD1 (6 bases). V lost 7 bases, J lost 2 bases, and 15 bases lay in between. The CDR3 covers 15 residues. Germline CDR1 reads MNHNS; CDR2 reads SASEGT.

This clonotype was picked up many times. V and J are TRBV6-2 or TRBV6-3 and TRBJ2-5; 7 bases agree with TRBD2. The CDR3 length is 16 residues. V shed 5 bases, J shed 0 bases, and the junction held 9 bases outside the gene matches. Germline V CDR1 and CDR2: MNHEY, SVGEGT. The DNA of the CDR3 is TGTGCCAGCAGTCACCCGACCGGGAGGAACCAAGAGACCCAGTACTTC. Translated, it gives CASSHPTGRNQETQYF.

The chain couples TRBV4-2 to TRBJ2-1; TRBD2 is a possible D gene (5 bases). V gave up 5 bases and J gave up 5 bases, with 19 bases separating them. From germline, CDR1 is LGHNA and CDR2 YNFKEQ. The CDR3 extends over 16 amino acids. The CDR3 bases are TGTGCCAGCAGCTGGCGGCTAGCCGGATTGGACAATGAGCAGTTCTTC. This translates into CASSWRLAGLDNEQFF.

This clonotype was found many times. The CDR3 reads CASTVAGGANEQFF. Here the CDR3 DNA reads TGTGCCAGCACAGTTGCGGGAGGGGCGAATGAGCAGTTCTTC. The gene calls are TRBV2 and TRBJ2-1; 9 bases line up with TRBD2. Trimming took 7 bases from V and 7 from J; bases not matched to a gene: 8. Looked up from germline, CDR1 is SNHLY and CDR2 is FYNNEI. The CDR3 is made up of 14 amino acids.

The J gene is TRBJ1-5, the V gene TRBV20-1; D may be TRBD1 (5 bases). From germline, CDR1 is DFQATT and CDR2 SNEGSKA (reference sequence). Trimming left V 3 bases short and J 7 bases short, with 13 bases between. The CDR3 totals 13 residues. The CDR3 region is CSASRDENQPQHF. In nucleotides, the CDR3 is TGCAGTGCTAGCCGGGACGAAAACCAGCCCCAGCATTTT.

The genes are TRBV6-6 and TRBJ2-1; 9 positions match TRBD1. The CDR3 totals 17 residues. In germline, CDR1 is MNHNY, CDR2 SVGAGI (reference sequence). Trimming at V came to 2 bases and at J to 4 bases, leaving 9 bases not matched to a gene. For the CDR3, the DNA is TGTGCCAGCAGTTACCCTTTCGACAGGGGGGGGTACAATGAGCAGTTCTTC. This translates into CASSYPFDRGGYNEQFF.

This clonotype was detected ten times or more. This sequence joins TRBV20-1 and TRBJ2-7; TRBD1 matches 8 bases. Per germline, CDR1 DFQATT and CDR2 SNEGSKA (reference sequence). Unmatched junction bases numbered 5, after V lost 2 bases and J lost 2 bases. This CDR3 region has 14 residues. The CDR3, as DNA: TGCAGTGCTAGACAGGGGGCGGCGGCCTACGAGCAGTACTTC. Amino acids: CSARQGAAAYEQYF.

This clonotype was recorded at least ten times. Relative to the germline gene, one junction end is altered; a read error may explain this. DNA of the CDR3: TGTGCCAGCTCACCCGGGCAGGGCGCCTACGGGCAGTACTTC. Translation gives CASSPGQGAYGQYF. The V and J genes are TRBV18 and TRBJ2-7; the D gene is possibly TRBD1 (5 bases). In germline, CDR1 is KGHSH, CDR2 LQKENI. The CDR3 contains 14 residues.

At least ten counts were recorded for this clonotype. The CDR3 DNA reads TGTGCCAGCAGTTCCGGGGGGTTCTATAATTCACCCCTCCACTTT. As protein: CASSSGGFYNSPLHF. The chain employs TRBV5-4 and TRBJ1-6; perhaps TRBD1 as D (5 bases). This CDR3 contains 15 residues. Trimming removed 5 bases from V and 3 bases from J, with 12 bases in between. The V gene's germline CDR1 is SGHNT and CDR2 YYREEE (reference sequence). The full variable domain, completed using reference TRBV5-4 and TRBJ1-6, is ETGVTQSPTHLIKTRGQQVTLRCSSQSGHNTVSWYQQALGQGPQFIFQYYREEENGRGNFPPRFSGLQFPNYSSELNVNALELDDSALYLCASSSGGFYNSPLHFGNGTRLTVT.

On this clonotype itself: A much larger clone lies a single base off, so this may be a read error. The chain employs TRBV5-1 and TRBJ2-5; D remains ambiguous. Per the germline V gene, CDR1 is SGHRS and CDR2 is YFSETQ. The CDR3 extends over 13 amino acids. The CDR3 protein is CASSLGRTETQCF. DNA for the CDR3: TGCGCCAGCAGCTTGGGCAGAACCGAGACCCAGTGCTTC.

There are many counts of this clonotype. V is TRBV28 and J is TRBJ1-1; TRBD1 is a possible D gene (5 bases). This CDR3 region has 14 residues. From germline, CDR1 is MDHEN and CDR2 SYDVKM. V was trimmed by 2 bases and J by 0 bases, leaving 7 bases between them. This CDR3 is CASSLGTVNTEAFF. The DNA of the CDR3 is TGTGCCAGCAGTTTAGGGACGGTGAACACTGAAGCTTTCTTT.

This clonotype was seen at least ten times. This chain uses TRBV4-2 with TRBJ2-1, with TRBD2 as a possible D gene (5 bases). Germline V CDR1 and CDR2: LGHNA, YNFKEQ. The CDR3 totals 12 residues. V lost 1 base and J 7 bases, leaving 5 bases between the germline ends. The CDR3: CASSQAGNEQFF. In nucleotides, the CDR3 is TGTGCCAGCAGCCAAGCGGGGAATGAGCAGTTCTTC.

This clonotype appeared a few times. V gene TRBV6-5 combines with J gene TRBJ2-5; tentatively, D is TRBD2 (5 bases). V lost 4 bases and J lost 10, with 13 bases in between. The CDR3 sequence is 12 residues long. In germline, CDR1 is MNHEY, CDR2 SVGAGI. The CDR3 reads CASSLSLGDQYF. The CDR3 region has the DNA TGTGCCAGCAGTTTATCCCTCGGGGACCAGTACTTC.

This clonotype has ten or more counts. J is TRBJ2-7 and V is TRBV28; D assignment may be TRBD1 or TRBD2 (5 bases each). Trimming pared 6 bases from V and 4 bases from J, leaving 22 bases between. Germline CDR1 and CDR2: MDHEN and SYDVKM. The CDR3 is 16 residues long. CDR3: CASSGYRGSGYYEQYF. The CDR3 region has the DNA TGTGCCAGCAGCGGATACCGGGGCTCGGGGTATTACGAGCAGTACTTC.

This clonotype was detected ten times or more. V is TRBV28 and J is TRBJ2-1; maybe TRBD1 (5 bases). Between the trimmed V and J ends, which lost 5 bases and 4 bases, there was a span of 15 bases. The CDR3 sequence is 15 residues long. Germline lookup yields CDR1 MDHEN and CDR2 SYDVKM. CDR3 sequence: CASSPVGERYNEQFF. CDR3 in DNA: TGTGCCAGCAGTCCTGTAGGGGAACGGTACAATGAGCAGTTCTTC.

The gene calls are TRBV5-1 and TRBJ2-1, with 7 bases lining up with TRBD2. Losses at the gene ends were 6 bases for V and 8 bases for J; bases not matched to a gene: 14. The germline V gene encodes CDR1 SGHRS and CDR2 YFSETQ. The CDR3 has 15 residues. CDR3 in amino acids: CASIFSRESLDEQFF. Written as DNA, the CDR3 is TGCGCCAGCATCTTCTCGCGGGAGAGTCTGGATGAGCAGTTCTTC.

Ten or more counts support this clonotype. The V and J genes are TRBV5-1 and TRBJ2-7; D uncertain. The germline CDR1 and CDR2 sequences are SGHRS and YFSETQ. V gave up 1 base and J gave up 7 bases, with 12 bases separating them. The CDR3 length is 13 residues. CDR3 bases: TGCGCCAGCAGCTTGTCTCCCTCTAATGAGCAGTACTTC. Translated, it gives CASSLSPSNEQYF.

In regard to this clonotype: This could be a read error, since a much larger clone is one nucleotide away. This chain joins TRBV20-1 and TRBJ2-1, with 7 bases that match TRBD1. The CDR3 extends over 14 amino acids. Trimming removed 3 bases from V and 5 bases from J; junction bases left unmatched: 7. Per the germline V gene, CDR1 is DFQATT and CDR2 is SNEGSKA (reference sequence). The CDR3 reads CSASGTASHNEQFF. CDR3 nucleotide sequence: TGCAGTGCTAGCGGGACAGCGAGTCACAATGAGCAGTTCTTC.